One and the same sample provided the 20 T cell receptor beta chains below, sequenced in a study of cytomegalovirus exposure and HLA in healthy donors. Primers for the PCR totalled 60 Vbeta and 13 Jbeta. The method was immunoSEQ multiplex PCR; TCRdb's version includes in-frame clones alone and lacks a portion of them. There are 150,000 to 250,000 clones in the sample; around 78% occur only once, and 1.9% lies in the top ten. The sequencing sample was made of PBMCs. Receptors originate from a man aged 25 to 40 in good health and CMV-seronegative.

The chain recombines TRBV7-2 with TRBJ2-2; 8 bases are a match to TRBD2. Trimming cost V 5 bases and J 2 bases; bases outside gene matches: 4. The CDR3 runs 15 residues. Germline-derived CDR1 and CDR2 are SGHTA and FQGNSA. The CDR3 nucleotides are TGTGCCAGCAGCCGGAGCGGGAGTAACACCGGGGAGCTGTTTTTT. This translates into CASSRSGSNTGELFF.

The chain joins TRBV5-5 to TRBJ2-7; 12 positions match TRBD1. The trim removed 2 bases at V and 6 bases at J, leaving 3 bases unmatched. The V gene's germline CDR1 is SGHKS and CDR2 YYEKEE (reference sequence). The CDR3 contains 14 residues. CDR3 nucleotide sequence: TGTGCCAGCAGCTTCCGGGACAGGGGGCTCGAGCAGTACTTC. Translation: CASSFRDRGLEQYF.

The chain couples TRBV18 to TRBJ2-2; perhaps TRBD2 as D (5 bases). The germline V and J ends were trimmed by 8 bases and 2 bases, with 12 bases remaining between them. Germline lookup yields CDR1 KGHSH and CDR2 LQKENI. CDR3 size: 14 residues. The CDR3 bases are TGTGCCAGCCCACAAACTAGTAACACCGGGGAGCTGTTTTTT. Translated: CASPQTSNTGELFF.

The rearrangement links TRBV28 to TRBJ2-7, with D tentatively TRBD2 (6 bases). Germline V gene lookup returns CDR1 MDHEN and CDR2 SYDVKM. The V end lost 4 bases, the J end lost 0 bases, and 10 bases lay between the germline ends. The CDR3 contains 14 residues. CDR3 in amino acids: CASSYSGSSYEQYF. The CDR3 nucleotides are TGTGCCAGCAGTTATAGCGGAAGCTCCTACGAGCAGTACTTC.

The gene calls are TRBV11-3 and TRBJ2-1; D is perhaps TRBD1 (6 bases). The ends were cut back, 4 bases at V and 7 bases at J, with 17 bases in the middle. CDR1 is SGHNT, CDR2 YENEEA, per germline. The CDR3 is 15 residues long. CDR3 amino acids: CASSSHQQGWNEQFF. Written as DNA, the CDR3 is TGTGCCAGCAGCTCACACCAACAGGGTTGGAATGAGCAGTTCTTC.

J is TRBJ1-5 and V is TRBV28, with D possibly TRBD1 on 5 matching bases. Trimming pared 4 bases from V and 1 base from J, leaving 11 bases between. Germline loops: CDR1 MDHEN, CDR2 SYDVKM. The CDR3 covers 15 residues. This CDR3 reads CASSSLRESNQPQHF. For the CDR3, the DNA is TGTGCCAGCAGTTCACTCAGGGAAAGCAATCAGCCCCAGCATTTT.

The chain combines TRBV11-2 with TRBJ2-6; 8 bases fit TRBD1. The germline V gene has CDR1 SGHAT and CDR2 FQNNGV. There are 16 residues in the CDR3. After removal of 5 bases from V and 2 bases from J, the junction contained 5 bases not matched to a gene. The CDR3 protein is CASSPLTGAGANVLTF. The CDR3 nucleotides read TGTGCCAGCAGCCCTCTGACAGGGGCTGGGGCCAACGTCCTGACTTTC. The whole variable domain, remainder taken from reference TRBV11-2 and TRBJ2-6, is EAGVAQSPRYKIIEKRQSVAFWCNPISGHATLYWYQQILGQGPKLLIQFQNNGVVDDSQLPKDRFSAERLKGVDSTLKIQPAKLEDSAVYLCASSPLTGAGANVLTFGAGSRLTVL.

This chain links TRBV4-1 with TRBJ2-5, with a possible D match to TRBD2 (6 bases). The V end was cut by 2 bases, the J end by 4 bases, with 8 bases between. This CDR3 region has 13 residues. Germline-derived CDR1 and CDR2 are MGHRA and YSYEKL. The CDR3 DNA reads as TGCGCCAGCAGCCAAAGGCGGGGAGAGACCCAGTACTTC. This codes for CASSQRRGETQYF.

This chain uses TRBV14 with TRBJ2-3, with TRBD2 identical over 8 bases. Germline V gene lookup returns CDR1 SGHDN and CDR2 FVKESK. The CDR3 runs 17 residues. Trimming removed 4 bases from V and 4 bases from J; junction bases left unmatched: 13. CDR3 nucleotides: TGTGCCAGCAGCCCCGGGACTAGTTGGGGCCCGCCAGATACGCAGTATTTT. It is translated as CASSPGTSWGPPDTQYF.

The chain is built from TRBV5-6 and TRBJ2-6, with D possibly matching TRBD2 (5 bases). Germline V gene sequence: CDR1 SGHDT, CDR2 YYEEEE. V lost 4 bases and J 0 bases, leaving 20 bases between the germline ends. This CDR3 contains 19 residues. The CDR3 sequence: CASSPGGFWKSSGANVLTF. The DNA for the CDR3 is TGTGCCAGCAGCCCCGGAGGTTTTTGGAAAAGCTCTGGGGCCAACGTCCTGACTTTC.

In this sample, this clone turned up once. This chain connects TRBV6-1 to TRBJ2-7; TRBD1 agrees at 7 bases. CDR1 and CDR2 from the germline V gene are MNHNS and SASEGT. This CDR3 spans 15 amino acids. Unmatched junction bases numbered 8, after V lost 6 bases and J lost 0 bases. This CDR3 reads CASSLGTASSYEQYF. Written as DNA, the CDR3 is TGTGCCAGCAGCCTAGGGACAGCGAGCTCCTACGAGCAGTACTTC.

The chain joins TRBV5-1 to TRBJ2-1; 13 bases match TRBD2. The CDR3 runs 16 residues. Trimming removed 4 bases from V and 10 bases from J; junction bases left unmatched: 11. From germline, CDR1 is SGHRS and CDR2 YFSETQ. The CDR3 DNA follows: TGCGCCAGCAGCCCCGGTACTAGCGGGAGGGCCGGAGAGCAGTTCTTC. Its protein is CASSPGTSGRAGEQFF.

This rearrangement joins TRBV5-4 to TRBJ2-3, with D possibly TRBD1 on 6 matching bases. Germline V gene data show CDR1 as SGHNT and CDR2 as YYREEE (reference sequence). The CDR3 is 16 amino acids. Trimming removed 0 bases at V and 8 bases at J, with 19 bases between. The CDR3 nucleotides are TGTGCCAGCAGCTTGGTGGGGGCGCCCTCGACCGGTACGCAGTATTTT. As protein: CASSLVGAPSTGTQYF. Full variable domain (missing parts from reference TRBV5-4 and TRBJ2-3): ETGVTQSPTHLIKTRGQQVTLRCSSQSGHNTVSWYQQALGQGPQFIFQYYREEENGRGNFPPRFSGLQFPNYSSELNVNALELDDSALYLCASSLVGAPSTGTQYFGPGTRLTVL.

The chain is built from TRBV2 and TRBJ1-2, with 9 bases matching TRBD1. This CDR3 contains 15 residues. The V gene's germline CDR1 is SNHLY and CDR2 FYNNEI. The J segment lost 2 bases and the V segment lost 6 bases, leaving 7 bases of the junction unmatched. CDR3 amino acids: CASSSPGTGNYGYTF. The CDR3 DNA reads TGTGCCAGCAGCAGTCCCGGGACAGGGAACTATGGCTACACCTTC.

V usage is TRBV7-3 and J usage is TRBJ2-1; weak D call: TRBD1 (6 bases). The V gene's germline CDR1 is SGHTA and CDR2 FQGTGA. Between the trimmed V and J ends, which lost 1 base and 5 bases, there was a span of 6 bases. CDR3 size: 13 residues. The CDR3 sequence is CASSLNRDNEQFF. The CDR3 nucleotides are TGTGCCAGCAGCTTAAACAGGGACAATGAGCAGTTCTTC.

V and J are TRBV11-2 and TRBJ2-5; tentative D call: TRBD1 (5 bases). Trimming pared 1 base from V and 6 bases from J, leaving 12 bases between. The CDR3 sequence is 14 residues long. Germline V gene lookup returns CDR1 SGHAT and CDR2 FQNNGV. CDR3 DNA: TGTGCCAGCAGCTTAGGGTTTAGGACACAGACCCAGTACTTC. It yields the protein CASSLGFRTQTQYF.

The chain is built from TRBV13 and TRBJ1-5; D remains ambiguous. Trimming removed 3 bases at V and 5 bases at J, with 5 bases between. Germline-derived CDR1 and CDR2 are PRHDT and FYEKMQ (reference sequence). CDR3 length: 12 residues. The CDR3 reads CASSLRDQPQHF. CDR3 DNA sequence: TGTGCCAGCAGCTTGCGGGATCAGCCCCAGCATTTT.

This clone showed up just once. V is TRBV2 and J is TRBJ2-1, with 9 nucleotides matching TRBD2. The CDR3 loop spans 17 amino acids. CDR1 and CDR2 from the germline V gene are SNHLY and FYNNEI. Unmatched junction bases numbered 14, after V lost 5 bases and J lost 6 bases. The CDR3 is CASSRARLAGPSNEQFF. The CDR3 DNA reads as TGTGCCAGCAGTCGAGCTCGCCTAGCGGGACCGAGCAATGAGCAGTTCTTC.

V gene TRBV11-2 combines with J gene TRBJ1-1, with D possibly matching TRBD1 (6 bases). Trimming shortened V by 5 bases and J by 10 bases, and 20 bases separated the two germline ends. Germline loops: CDR1 SGHAT, CDR2 FQNNGV. There are 14 residues in the CDR3. The CDR3 coding sequence is TGTGCCAGCAGCCCCGTGGGTCCAGGGGTAGCAGCTTTCTTT. Amino acid sequence: CASSPVGPGVAAFF.

The table lists this clone with a few counts. V and J are TRBV5-8 and TRBJ1-4; 11 positions match TRBD1. Losses at the gene ends were 5 bases for V and 6 bases for J; bases not matched to a gene: 3. Germline CDR1 is SGHTS and CDR2 is YDEGEE. The CDR3 has 14 residues. Written as DNA, the CDR3 is TGTGCCAGCAGGCGGGACAGGGGGTATGAAAAACTGTTTTTT. Translating it yields CASRRDRGYEKLFF.